The sequence of this TCR beta chain was determined in a study of blood T cell repertoires in COVID-19. Overall study context: Sources were T cells, B-cell-depleted T cells, or PBMCs; the material itself was cDNA or gDNA.

TCRdb keeps only in-frame clones here, not all; method: immunoSEQ multiplex PCR. Of about 190,000 clones in the sample, over 75% were seen once. Germline values: CDR1 LNHDA, CDR2 SQIVND (reference sequence). This CDR3 contains 16 residues. V lost 0 bases and J lost 2, with 11 bases in between. V gene TRBV19 combines with J gene TRBJ2-4, with no clear D. This clonotype was obtained from a woman in her forties or fifties with acute or convalescent COVID-19. Specimen: peripheral blood. This chain's CDR3 is CASSIEHGVTKNIQYF. As DNA, the CDR3 is TGTGCCAGTAGTATAGAGCACGGAGTAACCAAAAACATTCAGTACTTC.